Following are 3 T cell receptor beta chains from one sample sequenced in a study of cytomegalovirus exposure and HLA in healthy donors. PCR used 60 Vbeta primers and 13 Jbeta primers. TCRdb's table, derived via immunoSEQ multiplex PCR, lists solely in-frame clones and lacks some. The sample includes some 200,000 clones, 84% seen only once; the top ten take about 2.4%. Sequenced input: PBMCs. The receptor source for this set is a woman aged 50 to 60 in good health and CMV-seropositive.

The chain carries TRBV11-3 and TRBJ2-3, with TRBD2 matching over 10 bases. The CDR3 is made up of 15 amino acids. In germline, CDR1 is SGHNT, CDR2 YENEEA. J was trimmed by 9 bases and V by 0 bases; bases with no gene match: 6. Here the CDR3 reads CASSLDPAGGPTQYF. CDR3 coding DNA: TGTGCCAGCAGCTTAGATCCAGCGGGGGGGCCCACGCAGTATTTT. Full variable domain (rest looked up from reference TRBV11-3 and TRBJ2-3): EAGVVQSPRYKIIEKKQPVAFWCNPISGHNTLYWYLQNLGQGPELLIRYENEEAVDDSQLPKDRFSAERLKGVDSTLKIQPAELGDSAVYLCASSLDPAGGPTQYFGPGTRLTVL.

The V call is TRBV15, the J call TRBJ2-3, with 7 bases lining up with TRBD2. CDR1 and CDR2 from the germline V gene are LNHNV and YYDKDF (reference sequence). The CDR3 extends over 15 amino acids. The J segment lost 4 bases and the V segment lost 7 bases, leaving 11 bases of the junction unmatched. The CDR3 loop is CATKEGAGWADTQYF. The CDR3 DNA reads TGTGCCACCAAAGAGGGAGCGGGGTGGGCAGATACGCAGTATTTT.

The chain employs TRBV4-3 and TRBJ2-7, with TRBD2 identical over 10 bases. There are 15 residues in the CDR3. Germline CDR1 LGHNA, CDR2 YSLEER. The J segment lost 6 bases and the V segment lost 0 bases, leaving 5 bases of the junction unmatched. The CDR3 DNA follows: TGCGCCAGCAGCCAAGATCGAGCGGGGGGGCTCGAGCAGTACTTC. Protein: CASSQDRAGGLEQYF.